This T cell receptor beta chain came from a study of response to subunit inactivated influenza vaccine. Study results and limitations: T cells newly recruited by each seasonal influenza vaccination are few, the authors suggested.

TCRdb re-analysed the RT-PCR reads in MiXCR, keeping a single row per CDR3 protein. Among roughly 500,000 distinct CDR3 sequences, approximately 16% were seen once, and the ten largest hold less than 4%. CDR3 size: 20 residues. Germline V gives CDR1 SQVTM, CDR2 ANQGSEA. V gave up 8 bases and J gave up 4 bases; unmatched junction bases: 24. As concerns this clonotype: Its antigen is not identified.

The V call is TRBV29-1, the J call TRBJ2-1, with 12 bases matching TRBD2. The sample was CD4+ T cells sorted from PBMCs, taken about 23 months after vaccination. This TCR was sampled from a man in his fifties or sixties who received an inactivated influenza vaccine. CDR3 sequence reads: CSTRQGASGRANGDYNEQFF. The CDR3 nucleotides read TGCAGCACTCGACAGGGGGCTAGCGGGAGGGCCAACGGGGATTACAATGAGCAGTTCTTC.